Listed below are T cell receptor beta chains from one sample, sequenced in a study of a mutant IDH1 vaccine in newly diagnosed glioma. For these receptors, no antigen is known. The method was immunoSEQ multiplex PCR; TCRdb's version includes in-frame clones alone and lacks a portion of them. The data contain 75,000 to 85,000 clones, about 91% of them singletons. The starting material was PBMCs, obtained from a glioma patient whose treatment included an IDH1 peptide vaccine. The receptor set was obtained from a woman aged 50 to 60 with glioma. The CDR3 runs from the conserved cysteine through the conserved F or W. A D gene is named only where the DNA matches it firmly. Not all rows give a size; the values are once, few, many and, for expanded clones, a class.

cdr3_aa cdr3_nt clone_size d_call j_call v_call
CANPRLAVGGTQYF TGTGCCAACCCCAGACTAGCGGTTGGTGGGACCCAGTACTTC once TRBD2 TRBJ2-5 TRBV7-3
CASSPSDDEAFF TGTGCCAGCAGCCCGTCGGACGATGAAGCTTTCTTT - - TRBJ1-1 TRBV6-6
CASISTGNTEAFF TGTGCCAGCATTTCTACAGGGAACACTGAAGCTTTCTTT - - TRBJ1-1 TRBV2
CASSPTSGRATDTQYF TGTGCCAGCAGCCCTACTAGCGGGAGGGCGACAGATACGCAGTATTTT - TRBD2 TRBJ2-3 TRBV7-9
CASSLIAGGRYNEQFF TGTGCCAGCAGCCTCATAGCGGGAGGGCGGTACAATGAGCAGTTCTTC - TRBD2 TRBJ2-1 TRBV7-6
CASSLVWGTKGEQFF TGTGCCAGCAGCTTAGTGTGGGGGACAAAGGGTGAGCAGTTCTTC - - TRBJ2-1 TRBV7-6
CASSEYDSASYEQYF TGTGCCAGCAGTGAATATGACTCGGCCTCCTACGAGCAGTACTTC - - TRBJ2-7 TRBV6-1
CASSQASGTLYNEQFF TGCGCCAGCAGCCAGGCTAGCGGGACGCTCTACAATGAGCAGTTCTTC - TRBD2 TRBJ2-1 TRBV4-1
CASSPGPQPQHF TGTGCCAGCAGCCCAGGGCCTCAGCCCCAGCATTTT - - TRBJ1-5 TRBV14
CASSPWGVDGYTF TGTGCCAGCAGCCCCTGGGGGGTTGATGGCTACACCTTC - - TRBJ1-2 TRBV7-9
CASSLAGGYEQYF TGCGCCAGCAGTTTAGCGGGAGGGTACGAGCAGTACTTC - TRBD2 TRBJ2-7 TRBV10-1
CASSAVHYEQYF TGTGCCAGCAGTGCTGTGCACTACGAGCAGTACTTC - - TRBJ2-7 TRBV2
CASNQAVRGSYGYTF TGCGCCAGCAACCAAGCAGTACGGGGATCCTATGGCTACACCTTC - - TRBJ1-2 TRBV4-1
CASSLSGTGDLMNTEAFF TGCGCCAGCAGCTTGAGCGGGACAGGGGATTTGATGAACACTGAAGCTTTCTTT - TRBD1 TRBJ1-1 TRBV5-1
CASSRGEKLFF TGTGCCAGCAGCCGAGGGGAAAAACTGTTTTTT - - TRBJ1-4 TRBV5-4
CASSLTKTTEQYF TGTGCCAGCAGCTTAACGAAGACTACCGAGCAGTACTTC - - TRBJ2-7 TRBV7-3
CASSFGTGGRGTQYF TGTGCCAGCAGCTTCGGGACAGGGGGTAGGGGGACCCAGTACTTC - TRBD1 TRBJ2-5 TRBV5-6
CATSRARDEQYF TGTGCCACCAGCAGAGCGCGCGACGAGCAGTACTTC - - TRBJ2-7 TRBV15
CASWGATSGANVLTF TGTGCCAGTTGGGGGGCCACCTCTGGGGCCAACGTCCTGACTTTC - - TRBJ2-6 TRBV19
CASTGLADYNEQFF TGTGCCAGCACGGGACTAGCGGATTACAATGAGCAGTTCTTC - TRBD2 TRBJ2-1 TRBV5-6
CATRLGGDPYEQYF TGTGCCACCAGACTTGGAGGGGATCCCTACGAGCAGTACTTC - - TRBJ2-7 TRBV15
CASSREETQYF TGTGCCAGCAGCCGGGAAGAGACCCAGTACTTC - - TRBJ2-5 TRBV7-9
CASSLGQGRYSNQPQHF TGTGCCAGCAGCTTGGGTCAGGGACGGTATAGCAATCAGCCCCAGCATTTT - - TRBJ1-5 TRBV5-5
CASRSGTVDYGYTF TGTGCCAGCAGATCCGGGACAGTCGACTATGGCTACACCTTC - TRBD1 TRBJ1-2 TRBV6-6
CATSRDREGGELFF TGTGCCACCAGCAGAGACAGGGAGGGCGGGGAGCTGTTTTTT - TRBD2 TRBJ2-2 TRBV15
CAWSAGTGTYEQYF TGTGCCTGGAGCGCCGGGACAGGGACCTACGAGCAGTACTTC - TRBD1 TRBJ2-7 TRBV30
CASSDPREQYF TGTGCCAGCAGTGACCCCCGCGAGCAGTACTTC - - TRBJ2-7 TRBV25-1
CASSPGLAEQETQYF TGTGCCAGCTCACCGGGACTAGCGGAACAAGAGACCCAGTACTTC - TRBD2 TRBJ2-5 TRBV18
CASSVTTGQKNTEAFF TGTGCCAGCAGTGTCACAACTGGACAGAAGAACACTGAAGCTTTCTTT few - TRBJ1-1 TRBV25-1
CASSEGLAGEGANVLTF TGCGCCAGCAGTGAGGGACTAGCGGGAGAAGGGGCCAACGTCCTGACTTTC - TRBD2 TRBJ2-6 TRBV10-1
CASSLSPGGAGYGYTF TGTGCCAGCAGTTTATCACCAGGGGGCGCGGGTTATGGCTACACCTTC - TRBD1 TRBJ1-2 TRBV28